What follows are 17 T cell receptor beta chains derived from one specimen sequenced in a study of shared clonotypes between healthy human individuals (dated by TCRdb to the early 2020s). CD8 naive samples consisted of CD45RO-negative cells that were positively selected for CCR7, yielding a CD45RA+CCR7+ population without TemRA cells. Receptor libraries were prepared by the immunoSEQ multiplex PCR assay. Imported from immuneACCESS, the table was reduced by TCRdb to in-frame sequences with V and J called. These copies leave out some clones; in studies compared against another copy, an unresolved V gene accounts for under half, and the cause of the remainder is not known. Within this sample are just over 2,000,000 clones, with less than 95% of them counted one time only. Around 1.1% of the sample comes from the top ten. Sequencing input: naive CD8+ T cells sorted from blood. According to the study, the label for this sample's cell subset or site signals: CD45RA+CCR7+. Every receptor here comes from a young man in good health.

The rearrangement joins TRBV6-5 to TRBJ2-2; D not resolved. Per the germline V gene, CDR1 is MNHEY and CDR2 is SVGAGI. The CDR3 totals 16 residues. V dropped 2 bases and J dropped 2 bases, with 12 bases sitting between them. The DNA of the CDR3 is TGTGCCAGCAGTTACCTAGGGCTGATCAACACCGGGGAGCTGTTTTTT. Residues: CASSYLGLINTGELFF.

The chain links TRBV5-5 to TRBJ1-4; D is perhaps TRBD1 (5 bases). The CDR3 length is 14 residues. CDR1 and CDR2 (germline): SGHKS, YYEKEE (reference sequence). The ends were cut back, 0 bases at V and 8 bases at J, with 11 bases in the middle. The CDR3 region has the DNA TGTGCCAGCAGCTTGGTACCAGGGAGCGAAAAACTGTTTTTT. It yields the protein CASSLVPGSEKLFF.

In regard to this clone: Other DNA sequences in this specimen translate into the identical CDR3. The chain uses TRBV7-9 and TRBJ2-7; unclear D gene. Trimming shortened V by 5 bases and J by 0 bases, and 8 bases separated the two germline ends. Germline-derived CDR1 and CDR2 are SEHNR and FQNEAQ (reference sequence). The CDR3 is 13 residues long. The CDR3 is CASSPRASYEQYF. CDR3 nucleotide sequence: TGTGCCAGCAGCCCCCGGGCCTCCTACGAGCAGTACTTC.

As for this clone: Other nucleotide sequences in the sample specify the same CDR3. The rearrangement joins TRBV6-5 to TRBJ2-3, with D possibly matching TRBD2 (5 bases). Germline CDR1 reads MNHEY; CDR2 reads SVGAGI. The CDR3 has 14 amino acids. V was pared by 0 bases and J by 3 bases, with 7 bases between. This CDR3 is CASSYSGETDTQYF. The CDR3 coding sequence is TGTGCCAGCAGTTACTCCGGGGAAACAGATACGCAGTATTTT.

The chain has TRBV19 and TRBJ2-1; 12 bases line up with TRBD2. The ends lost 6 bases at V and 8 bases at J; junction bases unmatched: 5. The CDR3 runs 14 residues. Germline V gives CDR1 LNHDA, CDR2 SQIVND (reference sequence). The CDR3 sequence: CASSLAGGRDEQFF. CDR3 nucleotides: TGTGCCAGTAGCCTAGCGGGGGGGCGAGATGAGCAGTTCTTC.

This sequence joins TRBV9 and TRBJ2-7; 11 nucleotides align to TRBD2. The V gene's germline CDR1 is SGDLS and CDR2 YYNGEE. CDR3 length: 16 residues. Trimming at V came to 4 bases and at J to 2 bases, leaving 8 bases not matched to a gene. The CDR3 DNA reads TGTGCCAGCAGCCCCGGGTTAGCGGGAGGGACCTACGAGCAGTACTTC. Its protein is CASSPGLAGGTYEQYF. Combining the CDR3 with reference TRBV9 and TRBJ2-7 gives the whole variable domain DSGVTQTPKHLITATGQRVTLRCSPRSGDLSVYWYQQSLDQGLQFLIQYYNGEERAKGNILERFSAQQFPDLHSELNLSSLELGDSALYFCASSPGLAGGTYEQYFGPGTRLTVT.

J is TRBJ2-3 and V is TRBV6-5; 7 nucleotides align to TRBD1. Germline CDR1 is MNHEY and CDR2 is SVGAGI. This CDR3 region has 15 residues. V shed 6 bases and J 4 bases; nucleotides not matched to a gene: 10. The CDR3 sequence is CASSPVGQGADTQYF. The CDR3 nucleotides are TGTGCCAGCAGCCCTGTAGGGCAGGGGGCAGATACGCAGTATTTT.

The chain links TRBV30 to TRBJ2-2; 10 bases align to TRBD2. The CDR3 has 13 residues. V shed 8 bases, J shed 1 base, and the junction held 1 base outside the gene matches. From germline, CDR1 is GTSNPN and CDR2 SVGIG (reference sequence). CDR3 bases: TGTGCCGGGACTAGCGAGAACACCGGGGAGCTGTTTTTT. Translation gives CAGTSENTGELFF.

The CDR3 DNA sequence: TGTGCCAGCAGCCCACTGACTAGCGGGAGGGCAGGAGATACGCAGTATTTT. Encoded protein: CASSPLTSGRAGDTQYF. The chain uses TRBV7-8 and TRBJ2-3, with TRBD2 matching 14 bases. This CDR3 is 17 amino acids long. V shed 5 bases and J 5 bases; nucleotides not matched to a gene: 9. Germline CDR1 and CDR2: SGHVS and FQNEAQ.

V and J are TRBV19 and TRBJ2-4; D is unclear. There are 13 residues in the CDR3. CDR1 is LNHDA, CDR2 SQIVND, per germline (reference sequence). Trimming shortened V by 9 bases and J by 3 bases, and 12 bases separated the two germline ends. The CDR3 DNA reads TGTGCCAGCGCGCAAGGTGACAAAAACATTCAGTACTTC. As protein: CASAQGDKNIQYF. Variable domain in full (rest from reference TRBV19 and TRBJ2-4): DGGITQSPKYLFRKEGQNVTLSCEQNLNHDAMYWYRQDPGQGLRLIYYSQIVNDFQKGDIAEGYSVSREKKESFPLTVTSAQKNPTAFYLCASAQGDKNIQYFGAGTRLSVL.

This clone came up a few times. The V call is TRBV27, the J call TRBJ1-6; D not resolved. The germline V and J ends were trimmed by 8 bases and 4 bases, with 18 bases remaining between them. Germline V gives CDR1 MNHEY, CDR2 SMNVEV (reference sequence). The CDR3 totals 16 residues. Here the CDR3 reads CASGFRSPSYNSPLHF. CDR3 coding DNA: TGTGCCAGCGGATTCCGGTCTCCATCTTATAATTCACCCCTCCACTTT.

Here the CDR3 DNA reads TGCGCCAGCAGCTTGGTGGGACAGGGAACCGGGGAGCTGTTTTTT. Its translation: CASSLVGQGTGELFF. The V and J genes are TRBV5-1 and TRBJ2-2, with 9 bases fitting TRBD1. This CDR3 contains 15 residues. From germline, CDR1 is SGHRS and CDR2 YFSETQ. V dropped 0 bases and J dropped 5; count of bases not matched to a gene: 2.

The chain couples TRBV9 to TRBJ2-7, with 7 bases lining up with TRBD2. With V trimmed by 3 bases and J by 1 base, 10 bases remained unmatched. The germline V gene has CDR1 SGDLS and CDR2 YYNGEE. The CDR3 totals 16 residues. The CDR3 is CASSENPGGLSYEQYF. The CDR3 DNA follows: TGTGCCAGCAGCGAGAATCCGGGGGGTCTTTCCTACGAGCAGTACTTC.

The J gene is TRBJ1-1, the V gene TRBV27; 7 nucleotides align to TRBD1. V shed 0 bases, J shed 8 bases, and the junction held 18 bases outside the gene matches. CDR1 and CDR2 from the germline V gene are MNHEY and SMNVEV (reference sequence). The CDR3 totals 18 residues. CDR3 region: CASSLSIGDSQTLREAFF. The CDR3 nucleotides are TGTGCCAGCAGTTTATCGATCGGGGACAGCCAGACACTACGAGAAGCTTTCTTT.

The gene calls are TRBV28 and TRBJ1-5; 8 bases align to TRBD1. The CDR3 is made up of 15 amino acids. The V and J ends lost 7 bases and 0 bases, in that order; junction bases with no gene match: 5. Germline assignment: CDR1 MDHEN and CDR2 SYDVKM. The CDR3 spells CASTQTGDSNQPQHF. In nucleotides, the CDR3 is TGTGCCAGCACTCAGACAGGGGATAGCAATCAGCCCCAGCATTTT. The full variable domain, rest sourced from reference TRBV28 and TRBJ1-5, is DVKVTQSSRYLVKRTGEKVFLECVQDMDHENMFWYRQDPGLGLRLIYFSYDVKMKEKGDIPEGYSVSREKKERFSLILESASTNQTSMYLCASTQTGDSNQPQHFGDGTRLSIL.

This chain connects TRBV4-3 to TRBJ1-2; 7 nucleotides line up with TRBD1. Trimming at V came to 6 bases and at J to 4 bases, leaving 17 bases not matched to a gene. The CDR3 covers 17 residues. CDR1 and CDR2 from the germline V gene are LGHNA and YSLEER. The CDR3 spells CASSLVLGTEGTYGYTF. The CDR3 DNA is TGCGCCAGCAGTCTGGTCTTAGGGACAGAAGGGACCTATGGCTACACCTTC.

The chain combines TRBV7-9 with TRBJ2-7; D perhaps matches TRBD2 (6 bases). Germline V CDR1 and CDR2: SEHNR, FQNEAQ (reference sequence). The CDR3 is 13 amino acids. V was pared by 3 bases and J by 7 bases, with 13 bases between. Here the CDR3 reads CASSFIGGAEQYF. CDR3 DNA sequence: TGTGCCAGCAGCTTTATCGGCGGGGCGGAGCAGTACTTC.